This T cell receptor (beta chain) is drawn from a study of CD8+CD57+ T cells in acquired aplastic anemia. Profiling that covered TCR beta VDJ and CDR3 relied on genomic DNA as its template. From the reads, TCRdb called clonotypes with MiXCR, one entry per CDR3 protein. Of approximately 95,000 distinct CDR3 sequences in the sample, roughly two thirds were seen once. Broader study findings: In common between the patients and the controls were twenty-nine CD8+ CDR3 sequences.

The CDR3 length is 17 residues. Germline CDR1 DFQATT, CDR2 SNEGSKA (reference sequence). The V end lost 1 base, the J end lost 2 bases, and 18 bases lay between the germline ends. In the case of this clonotype: Its cognate antigen is unknown.

An expansion of CD8+CD57+ cells by flow cytometry had been shown in patients chosen for sequencing. The TCR was taken from a human donor with aplastic anemia. The specimen was sorted CD4+, CD8+, or CD8+CD57+ T cells (not recorded which) from PBMCs. V gene TRBV20-1 combines with J gene TRBJ2-1; no clear D. CDR3 nucleotide sequence: TGCAGTGCTAGAGCCCAAATCCGGGTAAGAACCTACAATGAGCAGTTCTTC. It translates to CSARAQIRVRTYNEQFF.